This TCR beta chain was sequenced for a study of shared clonotypes between healthy human individuals. The table came from immunoSEQ multiplex PCR; TCRdb's copy has only in-frame clones and leaves some out. The sample includes roughly 2.2 million clones, over 85% of them seen just once. The CDR3 is 17 residues long. CDR1 and CDR2 (germline): SGHVS, FQNEAQ. With V trimmed by 2 bases and J by 10 bases, 16 bases remained unmatched. This TCR derives from a man younger than 35 in good health. Some clones in this sample may be carry-over from other donors' samples. This sequence joins TRBV7-8 and TRBJ2-1, with 8 bases aligning to TRBD2. Sequencing was carried out using naive CD4+ T cells from PBMCs. Subset described: CD45RA+ positively selected. CDR3 coding DNA: TGTGCCAGCAGCTTATCAGTTGGGACTAGGGACCTTCGCGAGCAGTTCTTC. Encoded protein: CASSLSVGTRDLREQFF.